These T cell receptor beta chains were read from a single sample in a study of T cell responses to AZD1222 COVID-19 vaccine. TCRdb keeps only in-frame clones here, not all; method: immunoSEQ multiplex PCR. The repertoire holds over 85,000 clones, with roughly 92% as singletons. The material sequenced was peripheral blood, taken 28 days after the second AZD1222 dose. All receptors derive from an adult who received the AZD1222 COVID-19 vaccine. Both conserved end residues are part of each CDR3. The order of the fields is D gene, clone size, V gene, J gene, CDR3 DNA, CDR3 protein. The D gene is left open where the match is weak. Clone size is not always given. Where it is, it says once, few, many or a class for expanded clones.

>-|-|TRBV5-1|TRBJ1-2
TGCGCCAGCAGCTTGGCCCCGTCGCAGGGAGGCTATGGCTACACCTTC
CASSLAPSQGGYGYTF
>TRBD1|-|TRBV4-2|TRBJ2-1
TGTGCCAGCAGTCCGGGACAGGCGGGCTACAATGAGCAGTTCTTC
CASSPGQAGYNEQFF
>-|-|TRBV7-9|TRBJ2-6
TGTGCCAGCAGCCCTGGCAGGGGATCCTCCTCTGGGGCCAACGTCCTGACTTTC
CASSPGRGSSSGANVLTF
>TRBD2|once|TRBV4-3|TRBJ2-5
TGCGCCAGCAGCCAAGCGGGGGGGTACCAAGAGACCCAGTACTTC
CASSQAGGYQETQYF
>-|-|TRBV7-2|TRBJ2-1
TGTGCCAGCAGCTACGGGACTGCCTATGGAGAGCAGTTCTTC
CASSYGTAYGEQFF
>TRBD1|-|TRBV3-1/TRBV3-2|TRBJ2-7
TGTGCCAGCAGCCAAGTTCAAGGGGGCCGCTACGAGCAGTACTTC
CASSQVQGGRYEQYF
>-|-|TRBV28|TRBJ1-2
TGTGCCAGCAGTTTAATTCAGGGTTTCTATGGCTACACCTTC
CASSLIQGFYGYTF
>-|-|TRBV19|TRBJ1-4
TGTGCCAGTAAGAGTGGAGGCAGACTTCATGAAAAACTGTTTTTT
CASKSGGRLHEKLFF
>-|-|TRBV27|TRBJ1-2
TGTGCCAGCAGTTTATCCGATGGGGGTGGCTATGGCTACACCTTC
CASSLSDGGGYGYTF
>-|-|TRBV7-9|TRBJ1-3
TGTGCCAGCACCCCCAGGGGAGGAAACACCATATATTTT
CASTPRGGNTIYF
>TRBD1|-|TRBV29-1|TRBJ1-2
TGCAGCGTTGACCTGGACAGGGATAATGGCTACACCTTC
CSVDLDRDNGYTF
>-|-|TRBV4-2|TRBJ1-3
TGTGCCAGCAGCCAATTAGGAGAACCTGGAAACACCATATATTTT
CASSQLGEPGNTIYF
>-|-|TRBV5-1|TRBJ1-2
TGCGCCAGCAGCTTGGTCGGGGCTCCTAACTATGGCTACACCTTC
CASSLVGAPNYGYTF
>TRBD1|-|TRBV19|TRBJ1-4
TGTGCCAGTAACGATCCCAGGACAGGGGGCGATTATGAAAAACTGTTTTTT
CASNDPRTGGDYEKLFF
>-|-|TRBV5-6|TRBJ2-7
TGTGCCAGCAGCAGGGGACAAGCCTTCTACGAGCAGTACTTC
CASSRGQAFYEQYF
>-|-|TRBV7-9|TRBJ1-4
TGTGCCAGCAGCTTAGCCTGGGGGTTGGCTAATGAAAAACTGTTTTTT
CASSLAWGLANEKLFF
>-|-|TRBV5-1|TRBJ2-1
TGCGCCAGCAGCCAGGGAACCATCTCCTACAATGAGCAGTTCTTC
CASSQGTISYNEQFF
>-|-|TRBV5-4|TRBJ1-1
TGTGCCAGCCGGACGCGTTCAGCGAGGAGCACTGAAGCTTTCTTT
CASRTRSARSTEAFF
>TRBD1|-|TRBV5-1|TRBJ1-3
TGCGCCAGCAGCTTCGGACAGGGCCTCTCTGGAAACACCATATATTTT
CASSFGQGLSGNTIYF
>-|-|TRBV6-5|TRBJ1-2
TGTGCCAGCAGTTACTCGTATACGGGGGCGCAAGGCTACACCTTC
CASSYSYTGAQGYTF
>TRBD1|-|TRBV6-5|TRBJ1-1
TGTGCCAGCAGTTGGGACAGGGCGTGGGACACTGAAGCTTTCTTT
CASSWDRAWDTEAFF
>TRBD1|-|TRBV5-4|TRBJ1-1
TGTGCCAGCAGCCAGGACAGGGTGCGGACTGAAGCTTTCTTT
CASSQDRVRTEAFF
>TRBD1|-|TRBV6-6|TRBJ1-4
TGTGCCAGCAGTTCCTATGGACAGGTTTGGAATGAAAAACTGTTTTTT
CASSSYGQVWNEKLFF
>-|-|TRBV29-1|TRBJ2-7
TGCAGCGTGGGCTTGAAGGGGATCGCCGAGGACGAGCAGTACTTC
CSVGLKGIAEDEQYF
>-|once|TRBV7-9|TRBJ1-1
TGTGCCAGCAGCCGCGAGCCGGGTGAAGCTTTCTTT
CASSREPGEAFF
>TRBD2|-|TRBV6-2/TRBV6-3|TRBJ2-7
TGTGCCAGCAGTTACTCGATCCTTCTGGCGGGGGATACCTACGAGCAGTACTTC
CASSYSILLAGDTYEQYF